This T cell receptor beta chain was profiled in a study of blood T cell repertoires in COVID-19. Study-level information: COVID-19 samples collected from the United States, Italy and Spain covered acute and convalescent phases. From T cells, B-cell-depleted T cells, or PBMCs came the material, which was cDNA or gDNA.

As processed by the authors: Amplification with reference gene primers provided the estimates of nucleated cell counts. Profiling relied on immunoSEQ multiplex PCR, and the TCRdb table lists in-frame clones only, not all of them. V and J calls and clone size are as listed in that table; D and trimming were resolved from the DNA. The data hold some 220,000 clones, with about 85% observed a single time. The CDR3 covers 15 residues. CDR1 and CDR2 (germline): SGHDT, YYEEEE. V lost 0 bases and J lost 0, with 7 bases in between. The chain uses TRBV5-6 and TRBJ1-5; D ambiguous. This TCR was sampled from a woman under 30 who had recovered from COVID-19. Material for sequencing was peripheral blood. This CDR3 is CASSLGRYSNQPQHF. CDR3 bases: TGTGCCAGCAGCTTGGGCCGGTATAGCAATCAGCCCCAGCATTTT.